Shown below are 21 T cell receptor beta chains from a single sample sequenced in a study of long-term antiretroviral therapy in people with HIV (dated by TCRdb to the early 2020s). The immunoSEQ hsTCRB v3.0 assay was used at survey level resolution to sequence the TRB variable region. TCRdb provides this immuneACCESS table in a form limited to in-frame rearrangements. Some clones are lacking; in checked studies, under half of them reflect an unresolved V gene, and why the rest are absent is not known. The sample table contains about 18,000 clones; only one count was recorded for just over 75% of them. The ten top clones hold 13% to 15% of the sample. Sequencing used unsorted PBMCs, obtained 0.5 years before starting antiretroviral therapy. The receptors were sampled from a woman aged 45-60 years with HIV.

The chain carries TRBV7-9 and TRBJ1-4, with unresolved D. Germline CDR1 and CDR2: SEHNR and FQNEAQ (reference sequence). Deletions cut 4 bases from V and 0 bases from J, with 15 bases between. The CDR3 has 17 amino acids. The CDR3 spells CASSYEGPRATNEKLFF. CDR3 DNA: TGTGCCAGCAGCTACGAGGGTCCCCGAGCAACTAATGAAAAACTGTTTTTT.

The chain is built from TRBV7-2 and TRBJ2-1; tentative D call: TRBD2 (5 bases). Per germline, CDR1 SGHTA and CDR2 FQGNSA. The CDR3 loop spans 16 amino acids. V was clipped by 5 bases and J by 5 bases, with 19 bases between them. CDR3 region: CASSPSPGMTDNEQFF. The DNA of the CDR3 is TGTGCCAGCAGCCCCTCCCCGGGAATGACGGACAATGAGCAGTTCTTC. The full variable domain, in which reference TRBV7-2 and TRBJ2-1 provide the parts outside the CDR3, is GAGVSQSPSNKVTEKGKDVELRCDPISGHTALYWYRQSLGQGLEFLIYFQGNSAPDKSGLPSDRFSAERTGGSVSTLTIQRTQQEDSAVYLCASSPSPGMTDNEQFFGPGTRLTVL.

V and J are TRBV30 and TRBJ2-3; 7 bases line up with TRBD1. CDR1 and CDR2 from the germline V gene are GTSNPN and SVGIG (reference sequence). J gave up 5 bases and V 0 bases, and 2 bases lay outside the gene matches. CDR3 length: 13 residues. The CDR3: CAWSVHRGDTQYF. CDR3 coding DNA: TGTGCCTGGAGTGTACACAGGGGAGATACGCAGTATTTT.

This chain joins TRBV5-6 and TRBJ2-1; 9 bases map to TRBD1. CDR1 and CDR2 (germline): SGHDT, YYEEEE. There are 14 residues in the CDR3. The V gene end was trimmed by 5 bases and the J gene end by 4 bases; junction bases not matched to a gene: 4. The CDR3: CASSDDRGYNEQFF. The CDR3 region has the DNA TGTGCCAGCAGTGATGACAGGGGGTACAATGAGCAGTTCTTC.

V is TRBV5-6 and J is TRBJ2-2, with a weak D call TRBD2 (5 bases). Germline V gene sequence: CDR1 SGHDT, CDR2 YYEEEE. V was shortened by 4 bases and J by 5 bases, with 24 bases between the two germline ends. The CDR3 consists of 18 residues. The CDR3 reads CASSPRLSGSLRTGELFF. The CDR3 DNA follows: TGTGCCAGCAGCCCCCGATTGTCGGGATCCCTCAGGACCGGGGAGCTGTTTTTT.

J is TRBJ2-1 and V is TRBV7-2; possibly TRBD1 for D (5 bases). The CDR3 totals 16 residues. Trimming cost V 3 bases and J 2 bases, with 14 bases left between them. Germline lookup yields CDR1 SGHTA and CDR2 FQGNSA. DNA of the CDR3: TGTGCCAGCAGCTTCAGGGCAATTCCGCCCTACAATGAGCAGTTCTTC. It yields the protein CASSFRAIPPYNEQFF. Drawing the rest from reference TRBV7-2 and TRBJ2-1, the complete variable domain is GAGVSQSPSNKVTEKGKDVELRCDPISGHTALYWYRQSLGQGLEFLIYFQGNSAPDKSGLPSDRFSAERTGGSVSTLTIQRTQQEDSAVYLCASSFRAIPPYNEQFFGPGTRLTVL.

This clone was seen only a few times. This sequence joins TRBV7-9 and TRBJ1-6; D uncertain. Germline V lookup: CDR1 SEHNR, CDR2 FQNEAQ (reference sequence). V was trimmed by 1 base and J by 9 bases, leaving 7 bases between them. The CDR3 extends over 13 amino acids. Written as DNA, the CDR3 is TGTGCCAGCAGCTTAGGAGGCGGTTCACCCCTCCACTTT. Its protein is CASSLGGGSPLHF.

This chain uses TRBV6-6 with TRBJ2-1; 13 positions agree with TRBD2. The germline V gene has CDR1 MNHNY and CDR2 SVGAGI (reference sequence). The CDR3 is 15 residues long. V was clipped by 8 bases and J by 7 bases; unmatched bases: 8. The CDR3 reads CASRPPGLAGNEQFF. In DNA, the CDR3 is TGTGCCAGCCGGCCCCCGGGACTAGCGGGAAATGAGCAGTTCTTC.

This clone was picked up a small number of times. The same CDR3 also results from other DNA sequences found in this sample. The chain employs TRBV5-1 and TRBJ1-1; D not certain. This CDR3 has 15 residues. Per the germline V gene, CDR1 is SGHRS and CDR2 is YFSETQ. V was shortened by 0 bases and J by 0 bases, with 9 bases between the two germline ends. The CDR3 protein is CASSLEGSVNTEAFF. The CDR3 nucleotides are TGCGCCAGCAGCTTGGAAGGCAGCGTGAACACTGAAGCTTTCTTT.

The chain is built from TRBV10-3 and TRBJ1-3; TRBD1 is a possible D gene (5 bases). V lost 5 bases and J 1 base, leaving 9 bases between the germline ends. CDR1 and CDR2 from the germline V gene are ENHRY and SYGVKD. The CDR3 runs to 14 residues. CDR3 in amino acids: CAISSDRSGNTIYF. CDR3 sequence (DNA): TGTGCCATCAGTTCTGACAGATCTGGAAACACCATATATTTT.

This clone was found a few times. The V and J genes are TRBV7-8 and TRBJ2-7; tentatively, D is TRBD2 (5 bases). V was clipped by 1 base and J by 2 bases, with 9 bases between them. The CDR3 is 14 amino acids. CDR1 is SGHVS and CDR2 is FQNEAQ in the germline V gene. The CDR3 loop reads CASSLDAGTYEQYV. CDR3 coding DNA: TGTGCCAGCAGCTTAGACGCGGGTACCTACGAGCAGTACGTC.

The genes are TRBV2 and TRBJ1-5; D might be TRBD1 (5 bases). Trimming removed 6 bases at V and 3 bases at J, with 6 bases between. The CDR3 consists of 12 residues. Germline-derived CDR1 and CDR2 are SNHLY and FYNNEI. This chain's CDR3 is CASRDTNQPQHF. The CDR3 DNA follows: TGTGCCAGCAGGGACACCAATCAGCCCCAGCATTTT.

This clone has only one observation. The CDR3 reads CSVNERIQETQYF. The CDR3 DNA reads as TGCAGCGTTAACGAACGTATTCAAGAGACCCAGTACTTC. This rearrangement joins TRBV29-1 to TRBJ2-5; no clear D gene. The length of the CDR3 is 13 residues. Trimming took off 5 bases at V and 2 bases at J, with 12 bases between the two ends. The germline V gene encodes CDR1 SQVTM and CDR2 ANQGSEA.

V gene TRBV5-1 combines with J gene TRBJ2-5; perhaps TRBD2 as D (7 bases). Per the germline V gene, CDR1 is SGHRS and CDR2 is YFSETQ. CDR3 length: 17 amino acids. V lost 7 bases and J lost 1, with 23 bases in between. CDR3 in amino acids: CASCQGRGGEVQETQYF. CDR3 nucleotide sequence: TGCGCCAGCTGCCAGGGGCGGGGAGGGGAGGTCCAAGAGACCCAGTACTTC.

V usage is TRBV7-3 and J usage is TRBJ2-1; D could derive from TRBD1 or TRBD2 (5 bases each). The V end was cut by 1 base, the J end by 6 bases, with 13 bases between. There are 15 residues in the CDR3. Germline values: CDR1 SGHTA, CDR2 FQGTGA. This chain's CDR3 is CASSLMRGSGNEQFF. DNA for the CDR3: TGTGCCAGCAGCTTAATGAGGGGATCGGGCAATGAGCAGTTCTTC. Full variable domain (outside the CDR3, taken from reference TRBV7-3 and TRBJ2-1): GAGVSQTPSNKVTEKGKYVELRCDPISGHTALYWYRQSLGQGPEFLIYFQGTGAADDSGLPNDRFFAVRPEGSVSTLKIQRTERGDSAVYLCASSLMRGSGNEQFFGPGTRLTVL.

The gene calls are TRBV6-5 and TRBJ1-6; D possibly corresponds to TRBD1 (6 bases). The length of the CDR3 is 15 residues. Germline V gene lookup returns CDR1 MNHEY and CDR2 SVGAGI. V shed 2 bases and J shed 10 bases, with 15 bases lying between them. The CDR3 protein is CASSYETGLSSPLHF. DNA for the CDR3: TGTGCCAGCAGTTACGAAACAGGGTTAAGCTCACCCCTCCACTTT.

The rearrangement joins TRBV5-1 to TRBJ1-3; TRBD1 might be the D (5 bases). V was shortened by 4 bases and J by 3 bases, with 17 bases between the two germline ends. CDR1 is SGHRS, CDR2 YFSETQ, per germline. The length of the CDR3 is 16 residues. CDR3 in DNA: TGCGCCAGCAGCCCTACCTCGGGGCCTAATGGAAACACCATATATTTT. Its translation: CASSPTSGPNGNTIYF.

The V gene is TRBV28, the J gene TRBJ1-5; 10 bases match TRBD1. J gave up 7 bases and V 6 bases, and 9 bases lay outside the gene matches. The length of the CDR3 is 15 residues. Germline CDR1 is MDHEN and CDR2 is SYDVKM. CDR3 protein: CASRPPGQGNQPQHF. The CDR3 DNA sequence: TGTGCCAGCAGGCCACCGGGACAGGGGAACCAGCCCCAGCATTTT.

This clone occurred once. The V gene is TRBV19, the J gene TRBJ2-5; the D gene could be TRBD1 or TRBD2 (5 bases each). The CDR3 has 13 amino acids. V was trimmed by 3 bases and J by 5 bases, leaving 10 bases between them. Per the germline V gene, CDR1 is LNHDA and CDR2 is SQIVND (reference sequence). The CDR3 sequence is CASSIGGVETQYF. The CDR3 nucleotides are TGTGCCAGTAGTATTGGGGGAGTGGAGACCCAGTACTTC.

The gene calls are TRBV11-2 and TRBJ2-7; 8 bases agree with TRBD2. Germline CDR1 is SGHAT and CDR2 is FQNNGV. J lost 2 bases, V lost 1 base, and 4 bases had no gene match. This CDR3 region has 15 residues. CDR3: CASSLAGGVTYEQYF. In nucleotides, the CDR3 is TGTGCCAGCAGCTTAGCGGGGGGGGTTACCTACGAGCAGTACTTC.

The rearrangement uses TRBV27 and TRBJ2-1; the D is unclear. V was shortened by 6 bases and J by 0 bases, with 12 bases between the two germline ends. Germline V gene sequence: CDR1 MNHEY, CDR2 SMNVEV (reference sequence). The CDR3 sequence is 15 residues long. The DNA for the CDR3 is TGTGCCAGCAGGAGACCGTGGAGCTCCTACAATGAGCAGTTCTTC. Translated: CASRRPWSSYNEQFF.